The clone carrying this T cell receptor (beta chain) was detected ten times or more. What it binds is not known. Both iRepertoire HTBI primers and Arm-PCR of CDR3 regions were used to build the TCR beta libraries. TCRdb passed the multiplex PCR reads through MiXCR, listing each CDR3 protein once. The repertoire holds roughly 250,000 distinct CDR3 sequences, with about 20% as singletons. Time point noted: newly diagnosed GD, antithyroid drugs for less than 3 months. The TCR library was made from RNA extracted from PBMCs. The CDR3 runs to 16 residues. V gave up 4 bases and J gave up 6 bases, with 23 bases separating them. Germline-derived CDR1 and CDR2 are SGHDT and YYEEEE. This entry belongs to a study of regulatory T cells in long-lasting Graves disease. Study-wide points: Shared public clonotypes totalled some 2,500 in persistent patients, compared with about 970 in new patients.

This sample was also put to use in a study of T cells in Graves' hyperthyroidism and ophthalmopathy.

The sample was peripheral blood mononuclear cells (PBMCs), taken at new diagnosis, from a patient treated with antithyroid drugs. V gene TRBV5-6 combines with J gene TRBJ2-7; D tentatively reads TRBD1 or TRBD2 (5 bases each). This TCR came from a woman aged 30 to 39 with Graves disease. The DNA for the CDR3 is TGTGCCAGCAGCATGAGGGACCGGGGCTTTGTTGGCGAGCAGTACTTC. It translates to CASSMRDRGFVGEQYF. The whole variable domain, remainder taken from reference TRBV5-6 and TRBJ2-7, is DAGVTQSPTHLIKTRGQQVTLRCSPKSGHDTVSWYQQALGQGPQFIFQYYEEEERQRGNFPDRFSGHQFPNYSSELNVNALLLGDSALYLCASSMRDRGFVGEQYFGPGTRLTVT.